The 24 T cell receptor beta chains below come from one sample, sequenced in a study of T-cell reconstitution after alpha-beta-depleted transplantation in children. The library targeted TCRbeta and was prepared with unique molecular identifiers. TCRdb used MiXCR to reprocess the PCR reads, holding one entry per CDR3 protein. The data show roughly 570,000 distinct CDR3 sequences, with about a quarter seen just once and less than 40% held by the top ten. Here the sequenced sample was PBMCs, taken before TCRalphabeta/CD19-depleted stem cell transplant. The receptor set was obtained from a boy less than two years old with Wiskott-Aldrich syndrome, due to receive a stem cell transplant.

A few counts support this clonotype. The gene calls are TRBV6-5 and TRBJ2-3; D is possibly TRBD2 (5 bases). This CDR3 has 14 amino acids. CDR1 MNHEY and CDR2 SVGAGI come from the germline V gene. Trimming took 3 bases from V and 5 from J, leaving 12 bases between them. Here the CDR3 DNA reads TGTGCCAGCAGTTATAGAGGGAAGGGAGATACGCAGTATTTT. It encodes CASSYRGKGDTQYF.

The rearrangement joins TRBV18 to TRBJ2-7, with D tentatively TRBD2 (6 bases). With 9 bases removed from V and 7 bases from J, the gap between germline ends came to 16 bases. The CDR3 sequence is 12 residues long. The germline gives CDR1 KGHSH, CDR2 LQKENI. CDR3 sequence: CASSHNAGEQYF. The CDR3 bases are TGTGCCAGTTCCCATAACGCGGGAGAGCAGTACTTC. The full variable domain, completed using reference TRBV18 and TRBJ2-7, is NAGVMQNPRHLVRRRGQEARLRCSPMKGHSHVYWYRQLPEEGLKFMVYLQKENIIDESGMPKERFSAEFPKEGPSILRIQQVVRGDSAAYFCASSHNAGEQYFGPGTRLTVT.

The rearrangement links TRBV15 to TRBJ2-3; 9 positions agree with TRBD1. J lost 2 bases, V lost 5 bases, and 8 bases had no gene match. The CDR3 extends over 16 amino acids. Germline V CDR1 and CDR2: LNHNV, YYDKDF (reference sequence). CDR3 sequence reads: CATSGDRVRYTDTQYF. The CDR3 DNA reads as TGTGCCACCAGCGGGGACAGGGTGCGGTACACAGATACGCAGTATTTT.

This chain links TRBV30 with TRBJ1-5; no reliable D call. The germline V and J ends were trimmed by 1 base and 6 bases, with 13 bases remaining between them. This CDR3 comprises 14 residues. Germline-derived CDR1 and CDR2 are GTSNPN and SVGIG (reference sequence). CDR3: CAWSGGFSVQPQHF. The CDR3 region has the DNA TGTGCCTGGAGTGGGGGTTTCAGCGTTCAGCCCCAGCATTTT.

This chain joins TRBV28 and TRBJ2-3; D is perhaps TRBD1 or TRBD2 (5 bases each). The CDR3 has 13 residues. The ends were cut back, 10 bases at V and 4 bases at J, with 15 bases in the middle. Germline CDR1 and CDR2: MDHEN and SYDVKM. The CDR3 DNA follows: TGTGCCACAATAGGCTTGGGGGCAGATACGCAGTATTTT. It codes for CATIGLGADTQYF.

This sequence joins TRBV5-1 and TRBJ1-2; no clear D. With 0 bases removed from V and 2 bases from J, the gap between germline ends came to 8 bases. Germline CDR1 and CDR2: SGHRS and YFSETQ. This CDR3 has 14 amino acids. The CDR3 region has the DNA TGCGCCAGCAGCTTGGAACAGCGCAACTATGGCTACACCTTC. Protein: CASSLEQRNYGYTF.

The table lists this clonotype with a few counts. J is TRBJ1-2 and V is TRBV5-8; D gene ambiguous. The CDR3 has 14 amino acids. Germline assignment: CDR1 SGHTS and CDR2 YDEGEE. The ends were cut back, 2 bases at V and 5 bases at J, with 13 bases in the middle. Written as DNA, the CDR3 is TGTGCCAGCAGCTTTCCGCGGACGGATTATGGCTACACCTTC. As protein: CASSFPRTDYGYTF.

The chain recombines TRBV21-1 with TRBJ2-2; the DNA was not used to check the table's D call, TRBD2. TRBV21-1 is annotated as a pseudogene. CDR3 length equals 17 residues. CDR3 loop: CASSTRAFWRNAGELFF. The CDR3 nucleotides read TGTGCCAGCAGCACCCGGGCCTTTTGGCGGAACGCCGGGGAGCTGTTTTTT.

This clonotype has a handful of counts. J is TRBJ2-1 and V is TRBV7-9; 8 bases map to TRBD1. The germline V gene has CDR1 SEHNR and CDR2 FQNEAQ (reference sequence). The trim removed 3 bases at V and 1 base at J, leaving 5 bases unmatched. The CDR3 runs 16 residues. The DNA of the CDR3 is TGTGCCAGCAGCTTTGGGCAGGGGGCATCCTACAATGAGCAGTTCTTC. Translated: CASSFGQGASYNEQFF.

The chain employs TRBV27 and TRBJ1-1; D perhaps matches TRBD1 (5 bases). This CDR3 is 13 amino acids long. V shed 2 bases and J shed 4 bases, with 8 bases lying between them. The germline CDR1 and CDR2 sequences are MNHEY and SMNVEV (reference sequence). The CDR3 region is CASSLQRGTEAFF. The CDR3 DNA sequence: TGTGCCAGCAGTTTACAAAGGGGCACTGAAGCTTTCTTT.

This clonotype was recorded a few times. J is TRBJ2-1 and V is TRBV20-1; no clear D gene. V was pared by 6 bases and J by 1 base, with 13 bases between. This CDR3 spans 14 amino acids. Germline V gene lookup returns CDR1 DFQATT and CDR2 SNEGSKA (reference sequence). The CDR3 region is CSARSFRSYNEQFF. CDR3 in DNA: TGCAGTGCCAGGTCCTTTCGTTCCTACAATGAGCAGTTCTTC.

This rearrangement joins TRBV28 to TRBJ2-7, with D perhaps matching TRBD1 (6 bases). The CDR3 has 14 amino acids. The germline gives CDR1 MDHEN, CDR2 SYDVKM. Trimming took 6 bases from V and 0 from J, leaving 12 bases between them. The CDR3 DNA follows: TGTGCCAGCAGGCTCCGGACAGCCTCCTACGAGCAGTACTTC. Its translation is CASRLRTASYEQYF.

The rearrangement links TRBV10-3 to TRBJ1-6; D uncertain. The CDR3 covers 12 residues. The germline V gene encodes CDR1 ENHRY and CDR2 SYGVKD. Trimming cost V 10 bases and J 10 bases, with 14 bases left between them. The CDR3 DNA reads TGTGCCACCTCCATAGATTACTCACCCCTCCACTTT. This codes for CATSIDYSPLHF.

This clonotype was observed a handful of times. One end of the junction does not line up with germline, which may come from a read error. The chain is built from TRBV24-1 and TRBJ2-1, with 9 positions matching TRBD1. The CDR3 consists of 16 residues. Germline CDR1 and CDR2: KGHDR and SFDVKD. The CDR3 loop reads CATSVSPGQGYDEQFF. The DNA for the CDR3 is TGTGCCACCAGTGTGTCCCCGGGACAGGGCTACGATGAGCAGTTCTTC.

In nucleotides, the CDR3 is TGTGCCAGCAGCGGACGGGACAGGTTTTATAGCACAGATACGCAGTATTTT. Amino acid sequence: CASSGRDRFYSTDTQYF. The J gene is TRBJ2-3, the V gene TRBV11-2; the match to TRBD1 covers 8 bases. V lost 5 bases and J lost 0; bases outside the gene matches: 10. Germline V gives CDR1 SGHAT, CDR2 FQNNGV. The CDR3 loop spans 17 amino acids.

This clonotype has more than one count but fewer than ten. V usage is TRBV15 and J usage is TRBJ1-1; TRBD1 is a possible D gene (5 bases). Germline V CDR1 and CDR2: LNHNV, YYDKDF (reference sequence). CDR3 length: 13 residues. Between the trimmed V and J ends, which lost 4 bases and 8 bases, there was a span of 14 bases. The CDR3 bases are TGTGCCACCAGCACCCGAAGATGGGGGGAAGCTTTCTTT. The encoded protein is CATSTRRWGEAFF.

The genes are TRBV29-1 and TRBJ2-1; maybe TRBD2 (6 bases). CDR3 length: 15 residues. V lost 2 bases and J 5 bases, leaving 16 bases between the germline ends. Per germline, CDR1 SQVTM and CDR2 ANQGSEA. CDR3 sequence reads: CSVEQPSGLHNEQFF. CDR3 nucleotides: TGCAGCGTTGAACAACCCAGCGGGCTACACAATGAGCAGTTCTTC.

The V call is TRBV5-5, the J call TRBJ2-3; D is uncertain. CDR3 length: 15 amino acids. Germline loops: CDR1 SGHKS, CDR2 YYEKEE (reference sequence). V was pared by 1 base and J by 2 bases, with 11 bases between. Here the CDR3 reads CASSLMGSDTDTQYF. In nucleotides, the CDR3 is TGTGCCAGCAGCTTGATGGGGTCTGACACAGATACGCAGTATTTT.

As DNA, the CDR3 is TGCGCCAGCAAAAGGCGGGAATACGAGACCCAGTACTTC. Translated, it gives CASKRREYETQYF. The chain links TRBV5-1 to TRBJ2-5; D is possibly TRBD2 (6 bases). Per germline, CDR1 SGHRS and CDR2 YFSETQ. The CDR3 spans 13 residues. Trimming took off 6 bases at V and 5 bases at J, with 14 bases between the two ends.

There are a few counts of this clonotype. V gene TRBV15 combines with J gene TRBJ2-3; TRBD1 is a possible D gene (5 bases). This CDR3 comprises 14 residues. The V end lost 0 bases, the J end lost 4 bases, and 8 bases lay between the germline ends. CDR1 and CDR2 (germline): LNHNV, YYDKDF (reference sequence). The CDR3 spells CATSREVGADTQYF. The CDR3 DNA sequence: TGTGCCACCAGCAGAGAAGTAGGGGCAGATACGCAGTATTTT.

There are a few counts of this clonotype. J is TRBJ2-3 and V is TRBV5-1; 13 bases are shared with TRBD2. The V and J ends lost 0 bases and 3 bases, in that order; junction bases with no gene match: 4. The CDR3 runs 17 residues. Per germline, CDR1 SGHRS and CDR2 YFSETQ. CDR3 protein: CASSLGTSGRRTDTQYF. In DNA, the CDR3 is TGCGCCAGCAGCTTGGGGACTAGCGGGAGACGTACAGATACGCAGTATTTT.

Notes on this clonotype: The DNA is omitted, as the CDR3 cannot be located on it reliably, and the CDR3 follows TCRdb's listing. The rearrangement links TRBV12-3 or TRBV12-4 to TRBJ1-2; the table's D call of TRBD1 was not tested on the DNA. The CDR3 comprises 14 residues, both ends counted. CDR3 sequence: CASSLSGTVATGTF.

This sequence joins TRBV7-9 and TRBJ1-5; 8 nucleotides match TRBD1. CDR3 size: 17 residues. Looked up from germline, CDR1 is SEHNR and CDR2 is FQNEAQ (reference sequence). Trimming cost V 1 base and J 0 bases; bases outside gene matches: 5. CDR3 in DNA: TGTGCCAGCAGCTTAGGCCAGGGGGCGGTTAGCAATCAGCCCCAGCATTTT. Amino acids: CASSLGQGAVSNQPQHF. Full variable domain (remainder filled in from reference TRBV7-9 and TRBJ1-5): DTGVSQNPRHKITKRGQNVTFRCDPISEHNRLYWYRQTLGQGPEFLTYFQNEAQLEKSRLLSDRFSAERPKGSFSTLEIQRTEQGDSAMYLCASSLGQGAVSNQPQHFGDGTRLSIL.

The J gene is TRBJ2-7, the V gene TRBV10-2, with 7 bases that match TRBD2. V dropped 8 bases and J dropped 5; count of bases not matched to a gene: 18. CDR1 and CDR2 (germline): WSHSY, SAAADI. The CDR3 runs 16 residues. CDR3 DNA: TGCGCCAGCGGAGGTCCTGTCGGGGAGGGTCCTCACGAGCAGTACTTC. Translating gives CASGGPVGEGPHEQYF.